A selection of T cell receptor beta chains follows, all from one sample in a study of cytomegalovirus exposure and HLA in healthy donors. This table comes from immunoSEQ multiplex PCR, and its TCRdb copy is limited to in-frame clones, with some not included. The sample lists about 250,000 clones, roughly 78% occurring once. Sequencing was carried out using PBMCs. The receptor source for this set is a boy under 18 in good health and CMV-seronegative. CDR3s include the opening cysteine and the closing phenylalanine or tryptophan. Each record gives: clone size, D gene, V gene, J gene, CDR3 DNA, CDR3 protein. D genes are given only for firm matches. Clone size is not always given. Where it is, it says once, few, many or a class for expanded clones.

once	-	TRBV5-6	TRBJ2-3	TGTGCCAGCAGCTCCCCGGTGAGGGCAGATACGCAGTATTTT	CASSSPVRADTQYF
-	-	TRBV10-3	TRBJ2-1	TGTGCCATCAGTAGCGGTGCGGGTAACAATGAGCAGTTCTTC	CAISSGAGNNEQFF
-	-	TRBV6-1	TRBJ1-2	TGTGCCAGCAGTCCCGAGTCTAACTATGGCTACACCTTC	CASSPESNYGYTF
few	TRBD1	TRBV9	TRBJ1-3	TGTGCCAGCAGCGCACAAGCTAGGGGGCCCCCTGGAAACACCATATATTTT	CASSAQARGPPGNTIYF
few	-	TRBV2	TRBJ2-3	TGTGCCAGCAGTCCACAGGTTCAGGCAGATACGCAGTATTTT	CASSPQVQADTQYF
-	-	TRBV11-2	TRBJ1-3	TGTGCCAGCAGCCCCTCTCCCTCCTCTGGAAACACCATATATTTT	CASSPSPSSGNTIYF
-	-	TRBV27	TRBJ2-6	TGTGCCAGCAGTTTGCGGCGGACAGCCACCCCCTCTGGGGCCAACGTCCTGACTTTC	CASSLRRTATPSGANVLTF
-	TRBD1	TRBV6-6	TRBJ1-2	TGTGCCAGCCGCTTGGACAGGAGGGGACTCTATGGCTACACCTTC	CASRLDRRGLYGYTF
few	-	TRBV11-1	TRBJ2-5	TGTGCCAGCAGCTTAGAATATTCGGGGTTCGGGACCCAGTACTTC	CASSLEYSGFGTQYF
-	TRBD2	TRBV19	TRBJ2-3	TGTGCCAGTAGTGTTCGTTACGGGGGGAGCACAGATACGCAGTATTTT	CASSVRYGGSTDTQYF
-	TRBD1	TRBV5-1	TRBJ1-6	TGCGCCAGCAGCTTGGGGACAGGGGATTCACCCCTCCACTTT	CASSLGTGDSPLHF
-	-	TRBV4-1	TRBJ1-2	TGCGCCAGCAGCCTAGAACAGGGCTCGAACTATGGCTACACCTTC	CASSLEQGSNYGYTF
-	-	TRBV19	TRBJ1-1	TGTGCCAGTAGTATGCGCGGGTTAGGCACTGAAGCTTTCTTT	CASSMRGLGTEAFF
-	-	TRBV28	TRBJ1-5	TGTGCCAGCCGTTCGGGGTTGACTAATCAGCCCCAGCATTTT	CASRSGLTNQPQHF
-	TRBD1	TRBV2	TRBJ1-2	TGTGCCAGTAGTAGGGACAGGACTAACTATGGCTACACCTTC	CASSRDRTNYGYTF
-	TRBD1	TRBV6-1	TRBJ2-7	TGTGCCAGCAGCCGACAGGGTAGGCAGTACTTC	CASSRQGRQYF
-	TRBD2	TRBV6-6	TRBJ2-5	TGTGCCAGCAGTTACTTGGTAGCGGGGGGTCGGGAGACCCAGTACTTC	CASSYLVAGGRETQYF
few	-	TRBV4-1	TRBJ1-3	TGCGCCAGCAGCCAAGCTCGGACTCCTCTCTCTGGAAACACCATATATTTT	CASSQARTPLSGNTIYF
-	-	TRBV19	TRBJ1-1	TGTGCCAGTAGTCCTCCAGGGGCCCCAAACACTGAAGCTTTCTTT	CASSPPGAPNTEAFF
-	-	TRBV30	TRBJ1-1	TGTGCCTGCCGGGTAGTATCTGAAGCTTTCTTT	CACRVVSEAFF
-	TRBD2	TRBV27	TRBJ2-1	TGTGCCAGCAGATCACTAGCGGGAGGGGGCAATGAGCAGTTCTTC	CASRSLAGGGNEQFF
few	-	TRBV29-1	TRBJ2-5	TGCAGCGTTGATTCAGGACTCCGACAGTACTTC	CSVDSGLRQYF
-	-	TRBV4-1	TRBJ1-2	TGCGCCAGCAGCCAAGTGACAGGCGACGGCTACACCTTC	CASSQVTGDGYTF
few	TRBD2	TRBV30	TRBJ2-7	TGTGCCTGGAGTCTCGGGGGGGCCGGGGAGCAGTACTTC	CAWSLGGAGEQYF
few	-	TRBV4-1	TRBJ1-2	TGCGCCAGCAGCCGACCTGGACAGAACTATGGCTACACCTTC	CASSRPGQNYGYTF
-	TRBD1	TRBV19	TRBJ1-6	TGTGCCAGTAGTATGGGACAGGGGTCTTATAATTCACCCCTCCACTTT	CASSMGQGSYNSPLHF
-	TRBD1	TRBV29-1	TRBJ2-2	TGCAGCGTTGAAGATCCCGGACAGGGGAATACCGGGGAGCTGTTTTTT	CSVEDPGQGNTGELFF
-	TRBD1	TRBV7-9	TRBJ1-2	TGTGCCAGCAGCATAAAGGACAGGGGAGGAGGAGGCTACACCTTC	CASSIKDRGGGGYTF
few	TRBD2	TRBV30	TRBJ2-5	TGTGCCTGGAGCGGGACTAGCGGAGGGGAGACCCAGTACTTC	CAWSGTSGGETQYF
-	TRBD2	TRBV9	TRBJ2-3	TGTGCCAGCAGCGTAGTAGCGGGAGGGAGGGATACGCAGTATTTT	CASSVVAGGRDTQYF
-	TRBD1	TRBV13	TRBJ2-7	TGTGCCAGCAGCTACTTGACAGGGAATTTCTACGAGCAGTACTTC	CASSYLTGNFYEQYF
-	TRBD1	TRBV5-1	TRBJ1-1	TGCGCCAGCAGCTGGATTACAGGGGCAGCTGAAGCTTTCTTT	CASSWITGAAEAFF
-	-	TRBV5-6	TRBJ1-4	TGTGCCAGCAGCCTACAAAAGACTTGGGGGGTTCTGTTTTTT	CASSLQKTWGVLFF
few	TRBD2	TRBV9	TRBJ2-1	TGTGCCAGCGGGCCGGGACTAGCGGGAGGCAATGAGCAGTTCTTC	CASGPGLAGGNEQFF
-	-	TRBV5-1	TRBJ2-7	TGCGCCAGCAGCTTGTTTCCCTCCAGGGAGGTGAAGCACGAGCAGTACTTC	CASSLFPSREVKHEQYF
-	-	TRBV6-5	TRBJ2-5	TGTGCCAGCAGTTACTCGGGCAGACACCAAGAGACCCAGTACTTC	CASSYSGRHQETQYF
few	-	TRBV6-6	TRBJ2-2	TGTGCCAGCGCGATGTCGGTCACCGGGGAGCTGTTTTTT	CASAMSVTGELFF
-	TRBD2	TRBV7-9	TRBJ2-1	TGTGCCAGCAGCTCAGGGCGGGAGGTCTACAATGAGCAGTTCTTC	CASSSGREVYNEQFF
-	-	TRBV27	TRBJ2-2	TGTGCCAGCAGTTCCACCAGAAACACCGGGGAGCTGTTTTTT	CASSSTRNTGELFF
-	-	TRBV19	TRBJ1-2	TGTGCCAGTAGTATAGGGGCCGCTAACTATGGCTACACCTTC	CASSIGAANYGYTF
-	TRBD1	TRBV5-1	TRBJ2-7	TGCGCCAGCAGCTTAAGGACAGGCCACGAGCAGTACTTC	CASSLRTGHEQYF
-	-	TRBV5-8	TRBJ1-5	TGTGCCAGCAGCTTGGTCTTAAGGGGGCCCCAGCATTTT	CASSLVLRGPQHF
-	TRBD1	TRBV2	TRBJ1-5	TGTGCCAGCAGGGGGACAGGGGTCAATCAGCCCCAGCATTTT	CASRGTGVNQPQHF
-	-	TRBV25-1	TRBJ1-1	TGTGCCAGCAGTGAATTTTGGGGGCGCGAGACTGAAGCTTTCTTT	CASSEFWGRETEAFF
-	TRBD2	TRBV18	TRBJ2-1	TGTGCCAGCTCACCTGGAGGGCTAGCGGGAGATGATGAGCAGTTCTTC	CASSPGGLAGDDEQFF
-	-	TRBV30	TRBJ2-1	TGTGCCTGGAGTCTGGGCTTGCGGGATGAGCAGTTCTTC	CAWSLGLRDEQFF
-	-	TRBV30	TRBJ1-1	TGTGCCTGGAGTAAGCGGGCGAGGTACACTGAAGCTTTCTTT	CAWSKRARYTEAFF
-	TRBD1	TRBV5-4	TRBJ1-2	TGTGCCAGCAGCTTGGGGCAGGGGGCCGGTTTGACTAACTATGGCTACACCTTC	CASSLGQGAGLTNYGYTF
medium-sized	-	TRBV5-4	TRBJ2-6	TGTGCCAGCAGCTCGCTCCCGCGCTCTGGGGCCAACGTCCTGACTTTC	CASSSLPRSGANVLTF
-	TRBD2	TRBV5-1	TRBJ2-2	TGCGCCAGCAGCTTGGAACTAGCGGACACCGGGGAGCTGTTTTTT	CASSLELADTGELFF
-	-	TRBV2	TRBJ2-1	TGTGCCAGCAGTTCCGAAGGGGTCAATGAGCAGTTCTTC	CASSSEGVNEQFF
-	TRBD1	TRBV27	TRBJ1-1	TGTGCCAGCAGTTCCCGGACAGGACCTTCTGGGGAGACTGAAGCTTTCTTT	CASSSRTGPSGETEAFF
-	-	TRBV6-1	TRBJ2-7	TGTGCCAGCACCGTCCGGGACAAGAGCTCCTACGAGCAGTACTTC	CASTVRDKSSYEQYF
few	-	TRBV6-5	TRBJ2-1	TGTGCCAGCAGTGTAGAGCCGAGCTCCTACAATGAGCAGTTCTTC	CASSVEPSSYNEQFF
-	-	TRBV6-5	TRBJ1-1	TGTGCCAGCAGTTACTCAGAGGACACTGAAGCTTTCTTT	CASSYSEDTEAFF
-	-	TRBV7-9	TRBJ2-3	TGTGCCAGCATCCAGGGAAGGGTGGGAACAGATACGCAGTATTTT	CASIQGRVGTDTQYF
-	TRBD1	TRBV6-6	TRBJ1-6	TGTGCCAGCTCCCGGGGACAGGGTAATTCACCCCTCCACTTT	CASSRGQGNSPLHF
-	-	TRBV19	TRBJ2-7	TGTGCCAGTAGGTGGACATACGCAGAAAAAACCTACGAGCAGTACTTC	CASRWTYAEKTYEQYF
once	-	TRBV18	TRBJ2-6	TGTGCCAGCTCAGAGGAGGGTGCTACGATTGGGGCCAACGTCCTGACTTTC	CASSEEGATIGANVLTF